These T cell receptor beta chains were read from a single sample in a study of response to subunit inactivated influenza vaccine. From the RT-PCR reads, TCRdb called clonotypes with MiXCR, one entry per CDR3 protein. The sample has about 540,000 distinct CDR3 sequences; approximately 20% are singletons. The same sample was also studied in work on T cells expressing NK-cell markers.

This specimen consisted of CD4+ T cells sorted from PBMCs, obtained approximately 12 days after vaccination. These receptors were collected from a man aged 45-65 years who received an inactivated influenza vaccine. Each CDR3 is given without its conserved first and last residue. Each record gives: clone size, V gene, CDR3 protein. Clone size is shown for a subset of rows, as once, few, many or a class of expanded clone.

>NA|TRBV5-1
ASSLDRGTNVLT
>few|TRBV20-1
SASFAGGRGTQY
>few|TRBV29-1
SGRTLNTEAF
>few|TRBV3-1
ASSHGAGVTGELF
>few|TRBV7-3
ASSLGENTGELF
>NA|TRBV15
ATSRDLPRVHNEQF
>NA|TRBV30
AWSLGLAGSQETQY
>NA|TRBV30
AWGLGGGYT
>NA|TRBV20-1
SAQRDIQY
>NA|TRBV11-2
ASSLGTGNYGYT
>NA|TRBV6-1
ASSPDFGSYNEQF
>NA|TRBV19
ASSKFRGTETQY
>few|TRBV6-1
ASIGGQSLYEQY
>NA|TRBV7-9
ASSLGSGMIAGELF
>few|TRBV5-1
ASSLEAGKTGELF
>few|TRBV5-1
ASSSASGFGGELF
>NA|TRBV7-9
ASSPRGGRRTDTQY
>NA|TRBV6-6
AGCRDSLTGYT
>NA|TRBV30
AWSSTALSSTDTQY
>NA|TRBV20-1
SARPSGHVDTQY
>few|TRBV5-1
ASKMVGAYEQY
>NA|TRBV29-1
SVGETGGYEQY
>NA|TRBV20-1
SARRPPNRGVDEKLF
>few|TRBV29-1
SVADRYYEQY
>NA|TRBV20-1
SARVVSSNQPQH
>few|TRBV4-3
ASSQEIQGLDYGYT
>NA|TRBV12-3/TRBV12-4
ASSLLQDYNEQF
>NA|TRBV6-4
ASSRQAGGPIYEQY
>NA|TRBV20-1
SASRSVYNEQF
>NA|TRBV28
ASSLGRTVYGYT
>NA|TRBV5-6
ASSLARGGTEAF
>few|TRBV4-1
ASSQESVKDTEAF
>few|TRBV5-1
ASSPSLSSNEKLF
>NA|TRBV5-6
ASSHRRDRTYNEQF
>NA|TRBV6-6
ASSPGRGNEQF
>NA|TRBV7-2
ASSQEVRDSLYNEQF
>few|TRBV10-3
AIALHLTGRTEAF
>few|TRBV28
ASSFEGRGSPLH
>few|TRBV29-1
SVLGTSGRAVEQY
>NA|TRBV25-1
ASTLSGVNTQY
>few|TRBV4-3
ASSIRHHNEKLF
>medium-sized|TRBV28
ASSSRYEQY
>once|TRBV20-1
SARGQVKFYEQY
>many|TRBV12-3/TRBV12-4
ASSSTSGYNEQF
>NA|TRBV29-1
SAQFGTDTQY
>NA|TRBV6-1
VSRKGLTTLETQY
>NA|TRBV6-1
ASSGTVLGAF